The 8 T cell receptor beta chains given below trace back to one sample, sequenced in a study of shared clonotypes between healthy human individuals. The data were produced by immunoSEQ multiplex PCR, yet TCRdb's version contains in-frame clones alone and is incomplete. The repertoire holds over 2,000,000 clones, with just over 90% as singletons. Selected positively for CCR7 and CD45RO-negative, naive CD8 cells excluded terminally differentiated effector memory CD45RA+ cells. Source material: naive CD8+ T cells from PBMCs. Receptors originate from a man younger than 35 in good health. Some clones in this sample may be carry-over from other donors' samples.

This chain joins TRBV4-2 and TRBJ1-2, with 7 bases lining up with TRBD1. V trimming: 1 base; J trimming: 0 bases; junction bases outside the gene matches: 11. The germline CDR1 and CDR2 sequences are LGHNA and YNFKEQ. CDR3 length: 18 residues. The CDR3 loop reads CASSQVILQGQPNYGYTF. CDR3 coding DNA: TGTGCCAGCAGCCAAGTGATACTACAGGGGCAACCTAACTATGGCTACACCTTC.

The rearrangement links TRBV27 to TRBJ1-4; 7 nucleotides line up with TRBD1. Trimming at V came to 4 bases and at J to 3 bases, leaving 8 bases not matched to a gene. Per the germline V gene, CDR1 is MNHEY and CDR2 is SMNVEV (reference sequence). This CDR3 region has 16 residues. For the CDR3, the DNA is TGTGCCAGCAGTTCCCGAACAGGGGCTTCTAATGAAAAACTGTTTTTT. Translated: CASSSRTGASNEKLFF.

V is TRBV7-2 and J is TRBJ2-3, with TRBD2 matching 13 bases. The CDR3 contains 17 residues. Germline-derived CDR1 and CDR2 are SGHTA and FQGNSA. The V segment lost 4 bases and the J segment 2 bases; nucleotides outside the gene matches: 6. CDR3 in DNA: TGTGCCAGCAGCTCACCAACTAGCGGGAGGGTCACAGATACGCAGTATTTT. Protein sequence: CASSSPTSGRVTDTQYF. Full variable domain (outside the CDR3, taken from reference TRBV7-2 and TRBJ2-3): GAGVSQSPSNKVTEKGKDVELRCDPISGHTALYWYRQSLGQGLEFLIYFQGNSAPDKSGLPSDRFSAERTGGSVSTLTIQRTQQEDSAVYLCASSSPTSGRVTDTQYFGPGTRLTVL.

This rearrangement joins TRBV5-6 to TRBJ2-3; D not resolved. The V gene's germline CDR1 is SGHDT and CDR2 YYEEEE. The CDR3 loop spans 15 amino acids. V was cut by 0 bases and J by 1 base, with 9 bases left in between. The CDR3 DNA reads TGTGCCAGCAGCTTGGCCGCCTCTGGCACAGATACGCAGTATTTT. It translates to CASSLAASGTDTQYF.

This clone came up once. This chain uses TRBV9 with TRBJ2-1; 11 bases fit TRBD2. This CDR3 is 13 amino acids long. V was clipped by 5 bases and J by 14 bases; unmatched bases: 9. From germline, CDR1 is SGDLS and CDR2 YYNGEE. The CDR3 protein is CASRGTSGSEEFF. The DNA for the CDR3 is TGTGCCAGCAGGGGAACTAGCGGGAGTGAAGAGTTCTTC.

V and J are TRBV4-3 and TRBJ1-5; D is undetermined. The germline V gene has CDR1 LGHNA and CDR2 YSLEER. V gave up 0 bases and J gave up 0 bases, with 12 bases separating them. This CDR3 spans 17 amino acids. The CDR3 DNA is TGCGCCAGCAGCCAAGATTTCGCGGTCGGTAGCAATCAGCCCCAGCATTTT. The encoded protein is CASSQDFAVGSNQPQHF.

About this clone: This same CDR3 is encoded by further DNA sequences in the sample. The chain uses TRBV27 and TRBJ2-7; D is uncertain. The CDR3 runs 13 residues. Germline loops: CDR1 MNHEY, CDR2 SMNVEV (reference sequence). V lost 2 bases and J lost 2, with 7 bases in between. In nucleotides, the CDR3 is TGTGCCAGCAGTTTAAGACTTACCTACGAGCAGTACTTC. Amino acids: CASSLRLTYEQYF.

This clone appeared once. The CDR3, as DNA: TGTGCCAGCAGCAATGACAGGGGGCGGCGGGAGACCCAGTACTTC. It translates to CASSNDRGRRETQYF. V and J are TRBV28 and TRBJ2-5; 10 nucleotides align to TRBD1. CDR3 length: 15 residues. Looked up from germline, CDR1 is MDHEN and CDR2 is SYDVKM. J gave up 5 bases and V 6 bases, and 9 bases lay outside the gene matches.